The entry below describes one T cell receptor beta chain. Its specificity is unknown. TCR beta VDJ combinations and CDR3 sequences were profiled from genomic DNA. MiXCR was run by TCRdb on the reads, yielding one entry per CDR3 protein. Altogether 120,000 or so distinct CDR3 sequences are present, more than 40% being singletons, with the ten largest covering about 2.3%. The data are from a study of CD8+CD57+ T cells in acquired aplastic anemia. Background on the study: Sorted CD4+ plus CD8+ cells gave DNA averaging 3.2 ug. Healthy donors averaged around 10 million reads for CD4+ cells. General observations from the study: Between patients and controls, 25 to 35 CD8+ CDR3 sequences were found in common. Statistical testing detected no significant gap in CD8+ Simpson's diversity between patients and controls.

V was pared by 7 bases and J by 4 bases, with 10 bases between. CDR3 size: 13 residues. Germline CDR1 and CDR2: KGHDR and SFDVKD. Sequencing was done on a sample of sorted CD4+, CD8+, or CD8+CD57+ T cells (not recorded which) from PBMCs. This TCR was recovered from a human donor in good health, serving as a control. This rearrangement joins TRBV24-1 to TRBJ2-1, with a possible D match to TRBD2 (6 bases). CDR3 residues: CATRGLPYNEQFF. CDR3 nucleotide sequence: TGTGCCACCAGGGGACTCCCATACAATGAGCAGTTCTTC.